These T cell receptor beta chains were read from a single sample in a study of blood T cells in healthy people across ages. TCRdb ran MiXCR on the 5' RACE reads and lists one entry per CDR3 protein. The data show 1.5 million to 1.9 million distinct CDR3 sequences, roughly two fifths seen once. Material for sequencing was blood. The receptors here all came from a woman younger than 30 in good health. Both conserved end residues are trimmed from each CDR3. Each record gives: J gene, V gene, CDR3 protein.

TRBJ2-5,TRBV27,ASRGLAVTETQY
TRBJ2-3,TRBV1,TSSQGRGLAGSSACVTQY
TRBJ2-7,TRBV28,ASSSTVSEQY
TRBJ2-5,TRBV7-9,ASSSGTSSKTQY
TRBJ2-3,TRBV6-5,ASSYSGGAFTQY
TRBJ1-1,TRBV5-6,ASNAGGATPAF
TRBJ1-2,TRBV7-9,ASSTRHRVRNANYGYT
TRBJ2-5,TRBV4-1,ASSQVAPNEQY
TRBJ2-7,TRBV7-2,ASSLWTGIGDEQY
TRBJ2-3,TRBV27,ASSSRTGGIADTQY
TRBJ1-2,TRBV28,ASSHDREFHT
TRBJ1-2,TRBV2,ARGQFYGYT
TRBJ2-5,TRBV20-1,SARDLAGGLLETQY
TRBJ2-3,TRBV11-2,ASSPLMGPPLAGETDTQY
TRBJ2-1,TRBV2,ASRAKMLESSYNEQF
TRBJ2-7,TRBV7-9,ASSLAEAYEQY
TRBJ1-4,TRBV20-1,SASGPGGEKLF
TRBJ2-2,TRBV28,ASSLYGRARTGELF
TRBJ1-1,TRBV4-3,ASSQEGTSRNTEAF
TRBJ2-1,TRBV27,ASSRTTRGYNEQF
TRBJ1-5,TRBV20-1,SARKTGGRDQPQH
TRBJ2-5,TRBV4-2,ASSLLGSGEQY
TRBJ2-1,TRBV20-1,SARGAGGHNEQF
TRBJ1-1,TRBV2,ASSVENTEAF
TRBJ2-2,TRBV18,ASCKNSITVELF